This is a list of T cell receptor beta chains from one sample in a study of blood T cell repertoires in COVID-19. Only in-frame clones appear in the TCRdb table, and some are missing; sequencing was by immunoSEQ multiplex PCR. The table has approximately 150,000 clones, about 92% seen once. Sequenced input: peripheral blood. The receptor source for this set is a woman aged 55-69 years with COVID-19, enrolled during active disease. The CDR3 runs from the conserved cysteine through the conserved F or W. Fields, in order: clone size, D gene, V gene, J gene, CDR3 DNA, CDR3 protein. The D gene is left open where the match is weak. Not all rows give a size; the values are once, few, many and, for expanded clones, a class.

size: -; D: TRBD1; V: TRBV6-2/TRBV6-3; J: TRBJ2-7; DNA: TGTGCCAGCAGTCCCCTCCGCGGACAGGGCAACGAGCAGTACTTC; CDR3: CASSPLRGQGNEQYF
size: -; D: TRBD1; V: TRBV4-3; J: TRBJ2-7; DNA: TGCGCCAGCAGCCAAGGCACAGGGGGCGCGGGGTACGAGCAGTACTTC; CDR3: CASSQGTGGAGYEQYF
size: -; D: -; V: TRBV6-6; J: TRBJ1-2; DNA: TGTGCCAGCAGTTACGACAGCTACTATGGCTACACCTTC; CDR3: CASSYDSYYGYTF
size: -; D: -; V: TRBV11-3; J: TRBJ1-1; DNA: TGTGCCAGCAGCAGACTAAACACTGAAGCTTTCTTT; CDR3: CASSRLNTEAFF
size: once; D: -; V: TRBV19; J: TRBJ1-5; DNA: TGTGCCAGTAGTATACGGGTCAATCAGCCCCAGCATTTT; CDR3: CASSIRVNQPQHF
size: -; D: TRBD1; V: TRBV7-9; J: TRBJ1-6; DNA: TGTGCCAGCAGCCCTGGGACAGCATATAATTCACCCCTCCACTTT; CDR3: CASSPGTAYNSPLHF
size: once; D: -; V: TRBV5-1; J: TRBJ1-1; DNA: TGCGCCAGCAGCTCTCAGGGGCCCGAGAACACTGAAGCTTTCTTT; CDR3: CASSSQGPENTEAFF
size: few; D: -; V: TRBV7-9; J: TRBJ2-7; DNA: TGTGCCAGCAGCTTCAGTCAATCCTACGAGCAGTACTTC; CDR3: CASSFSQSYEQYF
size: -; D: TRBD1; V: TRBV4-2; J: TRBJ1-6; DNA: TGTGCCAGCAGCCAAGATAACAGGGGGCAAAATTCACCCCTCCACTTT; CDR3: CASSQDNRGQNSPLHF
size: -; D: TRBD1; V: TRBV19; J: TRBJ1-5; DNA: TGTGCCAGTAGTCCGTCGGGACAGGGGAATCAGCCCCAGCATTTT; CDR3: CASSPSGQGNQPQHF
size: -; D: -; V: TRBV19; J: TRBJ1-2; DNA: TGTGCCAGTAGTCTCGTAGAGGGCTATGGCTACACCTTC; CDR3: CASSLVEGYGYTF
size: -; D: TRBD1; V: TRBV6-2/TRBV6-3; J: TRBJ1-2; DNA: TGTGCCAGCAGCTATATCGGACAGGGTAACTATGGCTACACCTTC; CDR3: CASSYIGQGNYGYTF
size: -; D: -; V: TRBV25-1; J: TRBJ1-4; DNA: TGTGCCAGCAGTGGCGGACAGAGCGAAAAACTGTTTTTT; CDR3: CASSGGQSEKLFF
size: once; D: -; V: TRBV6-1; J: TRBJ1-5; DNA: TGTGCCAGCAGTGAACAGGGCAGTTTCAATCAGCCCCAGCATTTT; CDR3: CASSEQGSFNQPQHF
size: -; D: -; V: TRBV15; J: TRBJ1-5; DNA: TGTGCCACCAGCAGACAGGGGAATCAGCCCCAGCATTTT; CDR3: CATSRQGNQPQHF
size: -; D: TRBD1; V: TRBV18; J: TRBJ1-3; DNA: TGTGCCAGCTCAGACGACAGGGGGCCTCTCTCTGGAAACACCATATATTTT; CDR3: CASSDDRGPLSGNTIYF
size: once; D: -; V: TRBV6-6; J: TRBJ1-3; DNA: TGTGCCAGCAGTCCAGAGACATCCCCGAGAAGGACCATATATTTT; CDR3: CASSPETSPRRTIYF
size: -; D: -; V: TRBV29-1; J: TRBJ2-1; DNA: TGCAGCGTTGATGGCAGGGCTAGTGCGGGGGAGCAGTTCTTC; CDR3: CSVDGRASAGEQFF
size: -; D: TRBD1; V: TRBV10-3; J: TRBJ1-2; DNA: TGTGCCATCAACCAGGGGGCCAGCGAGGAGTACACCTTC; CDR3: CAINQGASEEYTF
size: -; D: TRBD1; V: TRBV5-5; J: TRBJ1-2; DNA: TGTGCCAGCAGCTTGAGGACAGGGCTCGGGTATAACTATGGCTACACCTTC; CDR3: CASSLRTGLGYNYGYTF
size: -; D: -; V: TRBV6-5; J: TRBJ1-4; DNA: TGTGCCAGCAGTTACGACAGTGTTAATGAAAAACTGTTTTTT; CDR3: CASSYDSVNEKLFF
size: -; D: TRBD2; V: TRBV6-1; J: TRBJ2-1; DNA: TGTGCCAGCAGTGATCTGGTAGCGGGGGGGCGTGAGCAGTTCTTC; CDR3: CASSDLVAGGREQFF
size: -; D: -; V: TRBV19; J: TRBJ2-5; DNA: TGTGCCAGTAGTATCTTGTCGGGGGAGACCCAGTACTTC; CDR3: CASSILSGETQYF
size: -; D: -; V: TRBV27; J: TRBJ1-2; DNA: TGTGCCAGCAGTTTACAGGGTAGCTATGGCTACACCTTC; CDR3: CASSLQGSYGYTF